This T cell receptor (beta chain) originates from a study of T cells in Graves' hyperthyroidism and ophthalmopathy. In the study overall: Peripheral blood was taken when the disease was first diagnosed, before any treatment began.

As concerns this clonotype: What it binds is not known.

The source material, RNA transcripts, was used to amplify TCR beta CDR3 regions. Researchers ran a first-round RT-PCR on the TCR CDR3 using the HTBI primer set. From the multiplex PCR reads, TCRdb called clonotypes with MiXCR, one entry per CDR3 protein. This sample has hundreds of thousands of distinct CDR3 sequences, with approximately 15% found just once. Study-wide results and caveats: Ophthalmopathy got predicted by the model a median around six months before its onset.

The sequence came from a woman aged 40 to 55 with Graves' ophthalmopathy. Sequenced sample: blood.

CDR3 region: CSARETQGGDTQYF. Here the CDR3 DNA reads TGCAGTGCTAGAGAGACCCAGGGGGGAGATACGCAGTATTTT. The chain has TRBV20-1 and TRBJ2-3; D is possibly TRBD1 (7 bases). V dropped 0 bases and J dropped 5 bases, with 12 bases sitting between them. This CDR3 is built from 14 residues. In germline, CDR1 is DFQATT, CDR2 SNEGSKA (reference sequence).